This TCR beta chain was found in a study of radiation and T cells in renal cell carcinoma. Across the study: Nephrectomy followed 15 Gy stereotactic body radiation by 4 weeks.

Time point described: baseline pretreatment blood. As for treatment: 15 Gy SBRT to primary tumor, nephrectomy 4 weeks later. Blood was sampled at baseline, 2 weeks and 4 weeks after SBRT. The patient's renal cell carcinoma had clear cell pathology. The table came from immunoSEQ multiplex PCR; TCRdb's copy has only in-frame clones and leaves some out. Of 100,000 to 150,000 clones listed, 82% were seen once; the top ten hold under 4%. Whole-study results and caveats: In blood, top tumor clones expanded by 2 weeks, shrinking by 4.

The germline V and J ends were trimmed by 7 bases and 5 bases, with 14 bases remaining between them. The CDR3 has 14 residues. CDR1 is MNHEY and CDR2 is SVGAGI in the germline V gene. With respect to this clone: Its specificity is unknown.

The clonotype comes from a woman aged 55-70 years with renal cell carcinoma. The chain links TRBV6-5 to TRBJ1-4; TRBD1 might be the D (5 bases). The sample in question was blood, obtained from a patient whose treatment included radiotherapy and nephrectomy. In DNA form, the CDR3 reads TGTGCCAGCAACTCCCGGGGGTCAAATGAAAAACTGTTTTTT. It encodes CASNSRGSNEKLFF.